Listed below are T cell receptor beta chains from one sample, sequenced in a study of vaccination effects on CD4 cells after COVID-19. Antigens for these TCRs are unknown. Method: immunoSEQ multiplex PCR; TCRdb's copy keeps in-frame clones and lacks some. The sample shows 35,000 to 55,000 clones, 76% of them seen only once. Material: CD4+ T cells from PBMCs cultured without peptide, obtained after COVID-19 vaccination. The receptors shown here come from a human donor who had a prior SARS-CoV-2 infection. Each CDR3 is given with its conserved first and last residue. D genes are given only for firm matches. Clone size is stated in some rows and not others, as once, few, many or a class when expanded.

TRBV5-1	NA	TRBD2	TRBJ2-4	CASSFQPLADKNIQYF	TGCGCCAGCAGCTTCCAGCCACTAGCGGACAAAAACATTCAGTACTTC
TRBV7-2	NA	NA	TRBJ2-5	CASSTYQETQYF	TGTGCCAGCAGCACTTACCAGGAGACCCAGTACTTC
TRBV5-1	NA	NA	TRBJ2-2	CASSLNGRGAGELFF	TGCGCCAGCAGCTTGAATGGAAGGGGAGCCGGGGAGCTGTTTTTT
TRBV6-5	medium-sized	NA	TRBJ2-1	CASSLVQGSGNEQFF	TGTGCCAGCAGTTTAGTGCAAGGTAGCGGCAATGAGCAGTTCTTC
TRBV5-1	NA	TRBD2	TRBJ2-5	CASSLAQREGGETQYF	TGCGCCAGCAGCTTGGCTCAACGGGAGGGCGGAGAGACCCAGTACTTC
TRBV14	NA	NA	TRBJ1-2	CASSRETATGNYGYTF	TGTGCCAGCAGCCGAGAGACAGCCACGGGCAACTATGGCTACACCTTC
TRBV10-3	NA	NA	TRBJ1-6	CAISEPLGGVGSPLHF	TGTGCCATCAGTGAGCCGCTGGGGGGAGTGGGGTCACCCCTCCACTTT
TRBV9	NA	NA	TRBJ2-7	CASSVGGTSSYEQYF	TGTGCCAGCAGCGTAGGCGGGACCAGCTCCTACGAGCAGTACTTC
TRBV7-2	few	NA	TRBJ2-7	CASSLAGTYSYEQYF	TGTGCCAGCAGCCTAGCCGGGACGTACTCCTACGAGCAGTACTTC
TRBV9	NA	TRBD1	TRBJ2-1	CASSVVGPSGQGFF	TGTGCCAGCAGCGTAGTAGGACCATCGGGACAGGGCTTCTTC
TRBV18	NA	NA	TRBJ2-1	CASSATRSSYNEQFF	TGTGCCAGCTCAGCGACAAGAAGCTCCTACAATGAGCAGTTCTTC
TRBV4-2	NA	TRBD2	TRBJ2-1	CASSQSPLAGGRNEQFF	TGTGCCAGCAGCCAATCCCCACTAGCGGGGGGGCGGAATGAGCAGTTCTTC
TRBV11-3	NA	NA	TRBJ2-5	CASSLDRGSQETQYF	TGTGCCAGCAGCTTAGATCGAGGCAGTCAAGAGACCCAGTACTTC
TRBV7-2	NA	NA	TRBJ2-1	CASSPPGGGDEQFF	TGTGCCAGCAGCCCCCCGGGTGGGGGCGATGAGCAGTTCTTC
TRBV30	NA	TRBD1	TRBJ2-2	CAWSDGQGYTGELFF	TGTGCCTGGAGTGATGGACAGGGCTACACCGGGGAGCTGTTTTTT
TRBV11-3	NA	TRBD2	TRBJ2-2	CASSYSGGNTGELFF	TGTGCCAGCAGCTATAGCGGGGGGAACACCGGGGAGCTGTTTTTT
TRBV5-4	NA	TRBD1	TRBJ1-4	CASSRGQGVNEKLFF	TGTGCCAGCAGCAGAGGACAGGGGGTTAATGAAAAACTGTTTTTT
TRBV6-2/TRBV6-3	few	NA	TRBJ1-2	CASSYSKWVLGYGYTF	TGTGCCAGCAGTTACTCGAAGTGGGTTCTCGGGTATGGCTACACCTTC
TRBV5-1	NA	NA	TRBJ2-5	CASSLLRNQETQYF	TGCGCCAGCAGCTTGTTACGGAACCAAGAGACCCAGTACTTC
TRBV5-4	few	NA	TRBJ2-2	CASSLVAATPAELFF	TGTGCCAGCAGCTTGGTCGCAGCTACACCGGCGGAGCTGTTTTTT
TRBV11-2	NA	NA	TRBJ2-1	CASSPGTGAYNEQFF	TGTGCCAGCAGCCCCGGTACGGGCGCCTACAATGAGCAGTTCTTC
TRBV11-2	NA	NA	TRBJ2-3	CASSHLDSTDTQYF	TGTGCCAGCAGCCATCTGGACAGCACAGATACGCAGTATTTT
TRBV5-4	NA	NA	TRBJ1-1	CASSLMRGRGTEAFF	TGTGCCAGCAGCTTGATGCGGGGGAGGGGCACTGAAGCTTTCTTT
TRBV13	NA	NA	TRBJ1-3	CASSLRTSGNTIYF	TGTGCCAGCAGCCTGCGGACGTCTGGAAACACCATATATTTT
TRBV9	few	TRBD2	TRBJ2-1	CASSALAANEQFF	TGTGCCAGCAGCGCCCTAGCGGCCAATGAGCAGTTCTTC
TRBV2	NA	NA	TRBJ2-5	CASIRTRQETQYF	TGTGCCAGTATAAGGACTCGACAAGAGACCCAGTACTTC
TRBV6-2/TRBV6-3	few	NA	TRBJ2-3	CASSSREADRTDTQYF	TGTGCCAGCAGCTCCAGGGAGGCGGACCGGACGGATACGCAGTATTTT
TRBV19	once	NA	TRBJ2-1	CASSRDWWYNEQFF	TGTGCCAGTAGCCGGGACTGGTGGTACAATGAGCAGTTCTTC
TRBV7-3	NA	TRBD2	TRBJ2-3	CASSLLSSAGEGPDTQYF	TGTGCCAGCAGCTTACTTTCTTCAGCGGGAGAGGGCCCAGATACGCAGTATTTT
TRBV5-6	once	NA	TRBJ2-2	CASSLFAGTGELFF	TGTGCCAGCAGCTTGTTCGCGGGCACCGGGGAGCTGTTTTTT
TRBV2	NA	TRBD1	TRBJ2-5	CASSSGTGWGETQYF	TGTGCCAGCAGTTCCGGGACAGGGTGGGGGGAGACCCAGTACTTC
TRBV18	NA	TRBD1	TRBJ1-2	CASSPGTGGTYTF	TGTGCCAGCTCACCAGGGACAGGAGGGACCTACACCTTC
TRBV27	NA	NA	TRBJ2-6	CASRNSGANVLTF	TGTGCCAGCCGTAACTCTGGGGCCAACGTCCTGACTTTC
TRBV30	few	NA	TRBJ1-6	CAWASVSPLHF	TGTGCCTGGGCCTCGGTCTCACCCCTCCACTTT